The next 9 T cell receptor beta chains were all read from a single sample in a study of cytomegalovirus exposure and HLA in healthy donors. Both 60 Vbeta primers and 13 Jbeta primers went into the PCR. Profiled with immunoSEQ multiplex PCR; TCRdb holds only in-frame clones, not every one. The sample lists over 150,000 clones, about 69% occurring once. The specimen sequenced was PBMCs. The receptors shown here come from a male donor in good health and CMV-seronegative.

The CDR3 DNA reads TGCGCCAGCAGCCAAGATATGGGACAGGGGCGCGAGCAGTACTTC. Its protein product is CASSQDMGQGREQYF. The V gene is TRBV4-3, the J gene TRBJ2-7; 10 bases line up with TRBD1. J was trimmed by 6 bases and V by 0 bases; bases with no gene match: 5. The CDR3 consists of 15 residues. From germline, CDR1 is LGHNA and CDR2 YSLEER.

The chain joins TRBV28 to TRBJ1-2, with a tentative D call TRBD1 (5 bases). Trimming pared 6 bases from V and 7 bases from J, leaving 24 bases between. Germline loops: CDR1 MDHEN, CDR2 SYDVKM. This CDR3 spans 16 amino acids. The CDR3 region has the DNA TGTGCCAGCAGCCTCTCCGCCGGGGGAGGGACCGGTGGCTACACCTTC. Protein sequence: CASSLSAGGGTGGYTF.

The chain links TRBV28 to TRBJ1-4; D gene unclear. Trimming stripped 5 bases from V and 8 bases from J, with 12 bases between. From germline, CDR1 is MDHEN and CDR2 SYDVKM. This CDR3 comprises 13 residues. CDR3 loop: CASSTTPGEKLFF. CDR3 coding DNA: TGTGCCAGCAGTACAACTCCGGGGGAAAAACTGTTTTTT.

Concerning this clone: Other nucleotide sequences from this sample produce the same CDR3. The DNA for the CDR3 is TGCGCCAGCAGCCGGGACAGTTCCTACAATGAGCAGTTCTTC. Amino acids: CASSRDSSYNEQFF. The V and J genes are TRBV5-1 and TRBJ2-1; TRBD1 agrees at 7 bases. V was pared by 4 bases and J by 1 base, with 2 bases of the junction left unmatched. CDR3 length equals 14 residues. Germline loops: CDR1 SGHRS, CDR2 YFSETQ.

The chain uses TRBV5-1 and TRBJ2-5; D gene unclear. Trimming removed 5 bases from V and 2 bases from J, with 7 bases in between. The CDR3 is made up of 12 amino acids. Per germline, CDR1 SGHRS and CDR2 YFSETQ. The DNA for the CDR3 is TGCGCCAGCAGTGCTCAGCAAGAGACCCAGTACTTC. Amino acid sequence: CASSAQQETQYF. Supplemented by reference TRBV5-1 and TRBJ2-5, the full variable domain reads KAGVTQTPRYLIKTRGQQVTLSCSPISGHRSVSWYQQTPGQGLQFLFEYFSETQRNKGNFPGRFSGRQFSNSRSEMNVSTLELGDSALYLCASSAQQETQYFGPGTRLLVL.

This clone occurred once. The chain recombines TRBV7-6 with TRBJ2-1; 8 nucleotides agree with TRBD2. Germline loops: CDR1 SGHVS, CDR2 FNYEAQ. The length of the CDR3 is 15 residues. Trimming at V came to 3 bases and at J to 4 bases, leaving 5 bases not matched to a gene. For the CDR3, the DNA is TGTGCCAGCAGCTTCACTAGCGGTACTTACAATGAGCAGTTCTTC. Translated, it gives CASSFTSGTYNEQFF.

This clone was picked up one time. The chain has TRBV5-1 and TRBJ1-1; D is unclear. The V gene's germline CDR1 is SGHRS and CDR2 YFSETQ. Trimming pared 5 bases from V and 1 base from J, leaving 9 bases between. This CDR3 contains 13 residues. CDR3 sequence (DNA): TGCGCCAGCAGTCAGCAGGAGAACACTGAAGCTTTCTTT. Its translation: CASSQQENTEAFF.

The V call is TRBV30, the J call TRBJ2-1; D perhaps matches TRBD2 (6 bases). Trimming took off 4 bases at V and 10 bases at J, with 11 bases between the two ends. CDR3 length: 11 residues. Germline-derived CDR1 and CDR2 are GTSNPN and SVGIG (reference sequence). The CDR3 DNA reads TGTGCCTGGACCACTGGGGGGGAGCAGTTCTTC. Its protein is CAWTTGGEQFF.

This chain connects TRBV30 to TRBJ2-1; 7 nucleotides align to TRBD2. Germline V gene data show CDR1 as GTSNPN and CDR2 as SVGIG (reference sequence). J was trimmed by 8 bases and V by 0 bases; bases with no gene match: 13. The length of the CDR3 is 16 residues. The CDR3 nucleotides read TGTGCCTGGAGTGTACGGGGGGTAGCGCCTAACCATGAGCAGTTCTTC. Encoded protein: CAWSVRGVAPNHEQFF.